A single sample is the source of the 25 T cell receptor beta chains below, sequenced in a study of blood T cell repertoires in COVID-19. Using immunoSEQ multiplex PCR, the repertoire was profiled, and TCRdb retains in-frame clones only, with some absent. In the table there are 350,000 to 400,000 clones, about nine tenths of which are singletons. The sequencing sample was made of PBMCs or T cells enriched from blood (not recorded which). Receptors originate from a woman aged 30 to 39 who had recovered from COVID-19.

This chain uses TRBV10-3 with TRBJ1-1; 8 nucleotides agree with TRBD1. Germline assignment: CDR1 ENHRY and CDR2 SYGVKD. The CDR3 spans 12 residues. Losses at the gene ends were 5 bases for V and 7 bases for J; bases not matched to a gene: 3. The CDR3 DNA sequence: TGTGCCATCAGTCAGGGGGCGCGTGAAGCTTTCTTT. Its protein is CAISQGAREAFF.

The chain uses TRBV5-1 and TRBJ2-1, with 8 bases that match TRBD2. V lost 0 bases and J lost 7; bases outside the gene matches: 3. From germline, CDR1 is SGHRS and CDR2 YFSETQ. CDR3 length: 14 amino acids. The CDR3 DNA reads as TGCGCCAGCAGCTTGGAACTAGCGGCTAATGAGCAGTTCTTC. Amino acids: CASSLELAANEQFF. The variable domain in full, with the rest retrieved from reference TRBV5-1 and TRBJ2-1, is KAGVTQTPRYLIKTRGQQVTLSCSPISGHRSVSWYQQTPGQGLQFLFEYFSETQRNKGNFPGRFSGRQFSNSRSEMNVSTLELGDSALYLCASSLELAANEQFFGPGTRLTVL.

The chain joins TRBV6-1 to TRBJ2-5; 8 bases map to TRBD1. J gave up 4 bases and V 4 bases, and 11 bases lay outside the gene matches. Germline V gene sequence: CDR1 MNHNS, CDR2 SASEGT. The CDR3 sequence is 16 residues long. The CDR3 sequence is CASSAYTRTGIETQYF. The CDR3 DNA is TGTGCCAGCAGTGCCTACACTAGGACAGGGATAGAGACCCAGTACTTC.

The sample holds one count of this clone. This chain links TRBV3-1 (or the pseudogene TRBV3-2) with TRBJ1-4; 8 bases agree with TRBD1. The CDR3 contains 15 residues. Germline V gives CDR1 LGHDT, CDR2 YNNKEL (reference sequence). Trimming took 3 bases from V and 8 from J; bases not matched to a gene: 8. CDR3 amino acids: CASSQATGVREKLFF. The CDR3 DNA reads as TGTGCCAGCAGCCAGGCGACAGGGGTAAGAGAAAAACTGTTTTTT.

This chain connects TRBV19 to TRBJ1-4; 9 nucleotides align to TRBD1. CDR3 length: 16 residues. CDR1 and CDR2 (germline): LNHDA, SQIVND (reference sequence). Trimming removed 6 bases from V and 0 bases from J; junction bases left unmatched: 5. The DNA for the CDR3 is TGTGCCAGTAGACACCGGGACAGGGCAACTAATGAAAAACTGTTTTTT. Amino acid sequence: CASRHRDRATNEKLFF.

V usage is TRBV5-1 and J usage is TRBJ2-7, with 8 bases lining up with TRBD1. The CDR3 consists of 18 residues. Per germline, CDR1 SGHRS and CDR2 YFSETQ. Trimming took 0 bases from V and 0 from J; bases not matched to a gene: 11. CDR3 nucleotide sequence: TGCGCCAGCAGCTTGGGGACAGGGTCCCTGACCACCTCCTACGAGCAGTACTTC. This gives the protein CASSLGTGSLTTSYEQYF.

This clone was recorded once. This chain uses TRBV5-1 with TRBJ2-3, with a possible D match to TRBD1 (7 bases). V was clipped by 0 bases and J by 4 bases, with 18 bases between them. The CDR3 covers 17 residues. The germline V gene has CDR1 SGHRS and CDR2 YFSETQ. CDR3 protein: CASSLAYRGGGSDTQYF. The CDR3 DNA reads TGCGCCAGCAGCTTGGCCTACAGGGGCGGAGGGTCAGATACGCAGTATTTT.

This sequence joins TRBV5-1 and TRBJ2-1; D uncertain. Germline V CDR1 and CDR2: SGHRS, YFSETQ. Trimming cost V 0 bases and J 8 bases, with 9 bases left between them. The CDR3 runs 13 residues. This chain's CDR3 is CASSLVERDEQFF. In DNA, the CDR3 is TGCGCCAGCAGCTTGGTAGAGAGAGATGAGCAGTTCTTC.

The V call is TRBV5-6, the J call TRBJ2-5; D is possibly TRBD1 (6 bases). The CDR3 is 14 residues long. Germline assignment: CDR1 SGHDT and CDR2 YYEEEE. Trimming took off 1 base at V and 5 bases at J, with 12 bases between the two ends. CDR3 bases: TGTGCCAGCAGCTTGTCAACAGGGCTCGAGACCCAGTACTTC. Translating it yields CASSLSTGLETQYF.

V and J are TRBV6-6 and TRBJ1-5; the D is unclear. Germline V gene sequence: CDR1 MNHNY, CDR2 SVGAGI (reference sequence). The CDR3 runs to 14 residues. Trimming took 6 bases from V and 4 from J, leaving 13 bases between them. The CDR3 nucleotides are TGTGCCAGCAGAGACACCGGGGTAAATCAGCCCCAGCATTTT. Its translation: CASRDTGVNQPQHF.

The V gene is TRBV29-1, the J gene TRBJ1-2, with 9 bases fitting TRBD1. Germline loops: CDR1 SQVTM, CDR2 ANQGSEA. J lost 6 bases, V lost 4 bases, and 9 bases had no gene match. The CDR3 contains 14 residues. The CDR3 DNA is TGCAGCGTTGGTAAGGGGACAGGGACCCATGGCTACACCTTC. Translating it yields CSVGKGTGTHGYTF.

The chain has TRBV5-4 and TRBJ2-2; D may be TRBD2 (6 bases). The CDR3 sequence is 16 residues long. Germline V gene sequence: CDR1 SGHNT, CDR2 YYREEE (reference sequence). V dropped 3 bases and J dropped 0 bases, with 12 bases sitting between them. The CDR3 coding sequence is TGTGCCAGCAGCTGGCCTGGGACTGCGAACACCGGGGAGCTGTTTTTT. Its protein is CASSWPGTANTGELFF.

The chain has TRBV18 and TRBJ2-6; weak D call: TRBD2 (6 bases). Trimming removed 3 bases from V and 0 bases from J, with 12 bases in between. Germline V gene sequence: CDR1 KGHSH, CDR2 LQKENI. This CDR3 is 17 amino acids long. The CDR3 reads CASSPVRESSGANVLTF. The CDR3 DNA is TGTGCCAGCTCACCGGTCCGGGAGAGCTCTGGGGCCAACGTCCTGACTTTC.

This chain joins TRBV3-1 (or the pseudogene TRBV3-2) and TRBJ1-6, with 8 bases identical to TRBD1. J lost 6 bases, V lost 1 base, and 5 bases had no gene match. Germline CDR1 reads LGHDT; CDR2 reads YNNKEL (reference sequence). The CDR3 is made up of 16 amino acids. The CDR3 is CASSQVRQGSNSPLHF. In DNA form, the CDR3 reads TGTGCCAGCAGCCAAGTCAGACAGGGGTCTAATTCACCCCTCCACTTT.

The CDR3 DNA sequence: TGTGCCAGCAGCTCGACAGGGGATGAGCAGTTCTTC. This translates into CASSSTGDEQFF. The chain links TRBV5-4 to TRBJ2-1, with 8 bases that match TRBD1. The CDR3 is 12 amino acids. Germline CDR1 SGHNT, CDR2 YYREEE (reference sequence). With V trimmed by 3 bases and J by 8 bases, 1 base remained unmatched.

The chain couples TRBV18 to TRBJ2-7, with 11 bases aligning to TRBD2. V gave up 6 bases and J gave up 3 bases; unmatched junction bases: 7. The CDR3 sequence is 15 residues long. Germline CDR1 and CDR2: KGHSH and LQKENI. This CDR3 is CASSTTSGTNYEQYF. Here the CDR3 DNA reads TGTGCCAGCTCGACGACTAGCGGGACGAACTACGAGCAGTACTTC.

This clone was seen many times. V usage is TRBV19 and J usage is TRBJ2-7, with 9 nucleotides matching TRBD1. Per the germline V gene, CDR1 is LNHDA and CDR2 is SQIVND (reference sequence). The V gene end was trimmed by 4 bases and the J gene end by 1 base; junction bases not matched to a gene: 8. CDR3 length equals 16 residues. The CDR3 DNA follows: TGTGCCAGTAGTACCACCCCCGGGACAGGGTCCTACGAGCAGTACTTC. Translating gives CASSTTPGTGSYEQYF.

This chain links TRBV25-1 with TRBJ2-2, with TRBD2 matching 7 bases. The CDR3 runs to 17 residues. CDR1 is MGHDK, CDR2 SYGVNS, per germline. The J segment lost 1 base and the V segment lost 3 bases, leaving 8 bases of the junction unmatched. The CDR3 protein is CASSEPYGGGNTGELFF. The DNA of the CDR3 is TGTGCCAGCAGTGAGCCCTACGGCGGGGGGAACACCGGGGAGCTGTTTTTT.

This chain connects TRBV6-5 to TRBJ1-5; 7 bases are shared with TRBD1. J lost 5 bases, V lost 6 bases, and 7 bases had no gene match. Per the germline V gene, CDR1 is MNHEY and CDR2 is SVGAGI. CDR3 length: 14 residues. The CDR3 protein is CASSRQGQDQPQHF. The CDR3 nucleotides are TGTGCCAGCAGCCGACAGGGTCAGGATCAGCCCCAGCATTTT.

The chain links TRBV19 to TRBJ1-1; a possible D gene is TRBD1 (6 bases). This CDR3 is built from 17 residues. Germline CDR1 is LNHDA and CDR2 is SQIVND (reference sequence). With 5 bases removed from V and 4 bases from J, the gap between germline ends came to 23 bases. CDR3 coding DNA: TGTGCCAGTAGTCCCGTTGTGGGAGGGGGTGGTGGCACTGAAGCTTTCTTT. The encoded protein is CASSPVVGGGGGTEAFF.

The chain links TRBV27 to TRBJ2-4, with 12 bases lining up with TRBD2. This CDR3 has 18 amino acids. V lost 5 bases to trimming and J lost 0 bases; unmatched junction nucleotides: 8. Per the germline V gene, CDR1 is MNHEY and CDR2 is SMNVEV (reference sequence). The CDR3: CASSAPGLAGLAKNIQYF. In DNA, the CDR3 is TGTGCCAGCAGTGCACCGGGACTAGCGGGTCTAGCCAAAAACATTCAGTACTTC.

The sample holds one count of this clone. The chain recombines TRBV28 with TRBJ2-2, with 9 bases aligning to TRBD2. The CDR3 is 17 residues long. From germline, CDR1 is MDHEN and CDR2 SYDVKM. J gave up 3 bases and V 0 bases, and 5 bases lay outside the gene matches. Here the CDR3 reads CASSLWGGLADTGELFF. In DNA form, the CDR3 reads TGTGCCAGCAGTTTATGGGGGGGACTAGCTGACACCGGGGAGCTGTTTTTT.

The V and J genes are TRBV27 and TRBJ1-1; 7 nucleotides align to TRBD1. This CDR3 comprises 14 residues. Germline-derived CDR1 and CDR2 are MNHEY and SMNVEV (reference sequence). J gave up 5 bases and V 6 bases, and 9 bases lay outside the gene matches. Here the CDR3 DNA reads TGTGCCAGCAGCCCAAGGGGGCCGGGAACTGAAGCTTTCTTT. This sequence encodes CASSPRGPGTEAFF.

The chain combines TRBV5-1 with TRBJ1-6, with D uncertain. Germline CDR1 is SGHRS and CDR2 is YFSETQ. The CDR3 contains 13 residues. Trimming stripped 6 bases from V and 2 bases from J, with 6 bases between. CDR3 sequence reads: CASTGTYNSPLHF. The CDR3 DNA reads TGCGCCAGCACAGGCACCTATAATTCACCCCTCCACTTT. Together with reference TRBV5-1 and TRBJ1-6, the CDR3 gives the full variable domain: KAGVTQTPRYLIKTRGQQVTLSCSPISGHRSVSWYQQTPGQGLQFLFEYFSETQRNKGNFPGRFSGRQFSNSRSEMNVSTLELGDSALYLCASTGTYNSPLHFGNGTRLTVT.

The chain employs TRBV7-9 and TRBJ1-4; D is uncertain. The germline gives CDR1 SEHNR, CDR2 FQNEAQ (reference sequence). Trimming pared 5 bases from V and 5 bases from J, leaving 12 bases between. The CDR3 is 14 amino acids. For the CDR3, the DNA is TGTGCCAGCAGCGAGGGTAGGCGAAATGAAAAACTGTTTTTT. Translated: CASSEGRRNEKLFF.